What follows are 6 T cell receptor beta chains derived from one specimen sequenced in a study of beta chain features in type 1 diabetes. General study results and limits: Researchers report that Type 1 diabetes patients had moderately but significantly shorter TCRB CDR3s across all four CD4+ subsets.

Their antigen targets remain unknown. The authors reverse transcribed all of the isolated RNA, so sequencing captured expressed TCRB transcripts. TCRdb's table, derived via immunoSEQ multiplex PCR, lists solely in-frame clones and lacks some. The sample holds about 390,000 clones, 8.5% to 10% seen once. Sequencing input: central memory CD4+ T cells from blood. These receptors were collected from a young man with type 1 diabetes.

This clone was observed once. V gene TRBV5-4 combines with J gene TRBJ2-3, with D uncertain. Trimming pared 2 bases from V and 6 bases from J, leaving 13 bases between. From germline, CDR1 is SGHNT and CDR2 YYREEE (reference sequence). The CDR3 is 14 amino acids. CDR3 nucleotide sequence: TGTGCCAGCAGCTTAGATGCCCGAGCCGATACGCAGTATTTT. Amino acids: CASSLDARADTQYF.

A few counts support this clone. The chain uses TRBV9 and TRBJ2-6; possibly TRBD2 for D (6 bases). The germline CDR1 and CDR2 sequences are SGDLS and YYNGEE. Trimming shortened V by 4 bases and J by 0 bases, and 11 bases separated the two germline ends. This CDR3 contains 16 residues. The CDR3 region is CASSLRLVSGANVLTF. The CDR3 region has the DNA TGTGCCAGCAGCCTCCGACTAGTCTCTGGGGCCAACGTCCTGACTTTC.

At least ten counts were recorded for this clone. The V and J genes are TRBV10-3 and TRBJ2-7; D may be TRBD2 (6 bases). Trimming stripped 0 bases from V and 7 bases from J, with 13 bases between. This CDR3 is built from 14 residues. Germline V gene lookup returns CDR1 ENHRY and CDR2 SYGVKD. The CDR3 region has the DNA TGTGCCATCAGTGAGTCCTCGGGAGCGGTGGAGCAGTACTTC. Encoded protein: CAISESSGAVEQYF.

V and J are TRBV7-2 and TRBJ1-5, with 9 nucleotides matching TRBD1. Germline CDR1 and CDR2: SGHTA and FQGNSA. This CDR3 spans 15 amino acids. The V segment lost 4 bases and the J segment 6 bases; nucleotides outside the gene matches: 7. This chain's CDR3 is CASSSTGGVSQPQHF. CDR3 DNA sequence: TGTGCCAGCAGCTCGACAGGGGGGGTAAGTCAGCCCCAGCATTTT.

This clone was detected ten times or more. The chain has TRBV23-1 and TRBJ2-5, with D possibly TRBD1 on 5 matching bases. TRBV23-1 counts as an open reading frame of uncertain function. V shed 8 bases and J shed 4 bases, with 17 bases lying between them. The CDR3 is 14 residues long. DNA for the CDR3: TGCGCCAGCCTAAAAAAGGGCAGGGCAGAGACCCAGTACTTC. Its translation: CASLKKGRAETQYF.

The chain carries TRBV29-1 and TRBJ1-5; maybe TRBD1 (6 bases). The CDR3 consists of 13 residues. Between the trimmed V and J ends, which lost 6 bases and 4 bases, there was a span of 13 bases. Germline V CDR1 and CDR2: SQVTM, ANQGSEA. The CDR3 sequence is CSVIQGLNQPQHF. In nucleotides, the CDR3 is TGCAGCGTGATACAGGGACTAAATCAGCCCCAGCATTTT.